The 10 T cell receptor beta chains listed next were all sequenced from one sample in a study of T-cell reconstitution after alpha-beta-depleted transplantation in children. Unique molecular identifiers were incorporated into the prepared TCRbeta library. From the PCR reads, TCRdb called clonotypes with MiXCR, one entry per CDR3 protein. The data contain 200,000 to 300,000 distinct CDR3 sequences, about 11% of them singletons. Sequenced material: PBMCs from the stem cell graft donor, taken from the stem cell graft. These receptors were taken from a human donor who donated a stem cell graft to a child with acute lymphoblastic leukemia.

Many counts were recorded for this clonotype. The CDR3 DNA reads as TGCGCCAGCAGCAATACAGGGAACTACGAGCAGTACTTC. It specifies CASSNTGNYEQYF. The chain couples TRBV5-1 to TRBJ2-7; D perhaps matches TRBD1 (6 bases). Germline V CDR1 and CDR2: SGHRS, YFSETQ. Trimming took 4 bases from V and 3 from J, leaving 11 bases between them. The CDR3 is made up of 13 amino acids.

At least ten counts were recorded for this clonotype. The gene calls are TRBV28 and TRBJ1-6, with 8 nucleotides matching TRBD1. The CDR3 totals 17 residues. J lost 7 bases, V lost 2 bases, and 10 bases had no gene match. From germline, CDR1 is MDHEN and CDR2 SYDVKM. The CDR3 here is CASSLRSGTGGNSPLHF. CDR3 bases: TGTGCCAGCAGTTTACGCTCCGGGACAGGAGGAAATTCACCCCTCCACTTT.

This clonotype was recorded at least ten times. V and J are TRBV28 and TRBJ2-7; D is undetermined. The CDR3 loop spans 11 amino acids. The germline V gene has CDR1 MDHEN and CDR2 SYDVKM. V dropped 3 bases and J dropped 2 bases, with 2 bases sitting between them. CDR3 amino acids: CASSLTYEQYF. CDR3 nucleotide sequence: TGTGCCAGCAGTTTGACCTACGAGCAGTACTTC. Using reference TRBV28 and TRBJ2-7 for the parts outside the CDR3, the full variable domain is DVKVTQSSRYLVKRTGEKVFLECVQDMDHENMFWYRQDPGLGLRLIYFSYDVKMKEKGDIPEGYSVSREKKERFSLILESASTNQTSMYLCASSLTYEQYFGPGTRLTVT.

The table lists this clonotype with many counts. The V gene is TRBV6-1, the J gene TRBJ1-1; 9 positions match TRBD1. The junction had 7 bases not matched to a gene; V was cut back by 6 bases and J by 5 bases. CDR3 size: 14 residues. Germline V lookup: CDR1 MNHNS, CDR2 SASEGT. The DNA of the CDR3 is TGTGCCAGCAGCTCGGCGACAGGGGGGACTGAAGCTTTCTTT. Residues: CASSSATGGTEAFF.

In its sample, this clonotype was seen many times. The V and J genes are TRBV21-1 and TRBJ1-6; the table's D gene call, TRBD1, was not cross checked with the DNA. TRBV21-1 is listed as a pseudogene. The CDR3 loop spans 14 amino acids. CDR3 nucleotides: TGTGCCAGGGAGACCGGGACAGGAGCTTCACCCCTCCACTTT. It is translated as CARETGTGASPLHF.

This clonotype has at least ten counts. The chain employs TRBV10-3 and TRBJ2-7; 16 nucleotides agree with TRBD2. Trimming took 0 bases from V and 6 from J; bases not matched to a gene: 14. The germline V gene has CDR1 ENHRY and CDR2 SYGVKD. The length of the CDR3 is 20 residues. The CDR3 DNA reads TGTGCCATCAGTGAGTCACCGGGACTAGCGGGAGGGCCAGTCCTGGCCGAGCAGTACTTC. It specifies CAISESPGLAGGPVLAEQYF.

This clonotype was seen at least ten times. The gene calls are TRBV7-2 and TRBJ2-3; TRBD1 is a possible D gene (5 bases). The V end was cut by 6 bases, the J end by 4 bases, with 17 bases between. The length of the CDR3 is 15 residues. Germline loops: CDR1 SGHTA, CDR2 FQGNSA. The CDR3 DNA reads TGTGCCAGCAGGGGTTCGGCCTCAGGGCCAGATACGCAGTATTTT. Its protein is CASRGSASGPDTQYF. Full variable domain (missing parts from reference TRBV7-2 and TRBJ2-3): GAGVSQSPSNKVTEKGKDVELRCDPISGHTALYWYRQSLGQGLEFLIYFQGNSAPDKSGLPSDRFSAERTGGSVSTLTIQRTQQEDSAVYLCASRGSASGPDTQYFGPGTRLTVL.

This clonotype was detected only a few times. The rearrangement joins TRBV27 to TRBJ2-1, with D unresolved. Trimming shortened V by 2 bases and J by 0 bases, and 14 bases separated the two germline ends. Germline V gene sequence: CDR1 MNHEY, CDR2 SMNVEV (reference sequence). The CDR3 is 17 residues long. The CDR3 loop reads CASSLNARWSSYNEQFF. DNA of the CDR3: TGTGCCAGCAGTTTAAACGCCAGGTGGAGCTCCTACAATGAGCAGTTCTTC.

This clonotype came up a few times. The chain recombines TRBV24-1 with TRBJ2-7, with 9 bases lining up with TRBD1. Trimming cost V 7 bases and J 5 bases; bases outside gene matches: 5. CDR1 and CDR2 from the germline V gene are KGHDR and SFDVKD. The length of the CDR3 is 13 residues. The CDR3 protein is CATRRWDRDEQYF. The CDR3 nucleotides are TGTGCCACCAGGCGATGGGACAGGGACGAGCAGTACTTC.

This clonotype occurred many times. The J gene is TRBJ1-6, the V gene TRBV12-3 or TRBV12-4; unclear D gene. With 6 bases removed from V and 4 bases from J, the gap between germline ends came to 16 bases. The CDR3 loop spans 16 amino acids. Written as DNA, the CDR3 is TGTGCCAGCAGGGAGGTCCAAAGCGGTTATAATTCACCCCTCCACTTT. This encodes CASREVQSGYNSPLHF.